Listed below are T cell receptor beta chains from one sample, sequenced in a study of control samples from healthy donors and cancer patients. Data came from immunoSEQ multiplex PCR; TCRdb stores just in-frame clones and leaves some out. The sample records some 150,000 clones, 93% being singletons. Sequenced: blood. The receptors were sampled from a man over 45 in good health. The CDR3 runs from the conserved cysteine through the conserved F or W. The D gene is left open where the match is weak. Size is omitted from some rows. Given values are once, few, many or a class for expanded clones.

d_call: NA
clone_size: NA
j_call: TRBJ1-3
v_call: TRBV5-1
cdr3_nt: TGCGCCAGCAGCTTGGCCGGAGGGGCGGTGGGAAACACCATATATTTT
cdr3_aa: CASSLAGGAVGNTIYF

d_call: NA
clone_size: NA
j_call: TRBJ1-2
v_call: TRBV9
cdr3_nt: TGTGCCAGCAGCCCGCCCTCGGAAAACTATGGCTACACCTTC
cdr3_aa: CASSPPSENYGYTF

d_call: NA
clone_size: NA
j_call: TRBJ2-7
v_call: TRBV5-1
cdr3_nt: TGCGCCAGCAGCTTGGGCCAGGGGATCTACGAGCAGTACTTC
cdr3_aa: CASSLGQGIYEQYF

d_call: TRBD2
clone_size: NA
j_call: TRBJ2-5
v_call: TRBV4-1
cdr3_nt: TGCGCCAGCAGCCAGGCTAGCGGGAATAAAGAGACCCAGTACTTC
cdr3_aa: CASSQASGNKETQYF

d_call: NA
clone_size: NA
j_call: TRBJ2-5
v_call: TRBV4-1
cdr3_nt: TGCGCCAGCAGCCAAGTTGGGTGGATACAAGAGACCCAGTACTTC
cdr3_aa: CASSQVGWIQETQYF

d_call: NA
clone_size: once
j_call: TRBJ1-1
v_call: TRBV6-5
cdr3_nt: TGTGCCACAAGGGGGGGAGTAAGGATGGTCGAAGCTTTCTTT
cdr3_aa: CATRGGVRMVEAFF

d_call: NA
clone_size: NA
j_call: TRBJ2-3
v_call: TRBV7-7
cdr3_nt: TGTGCTAGCAGCTTAGACGGTTCTAGCACAGATACGCAGTATTTT
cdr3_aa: CASSLDGSSTDTQYF

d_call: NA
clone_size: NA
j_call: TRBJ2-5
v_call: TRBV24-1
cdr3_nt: TGTGCCACCAGTGACCCGGGACTGCTCGTAGAGACCCAGTACTTC
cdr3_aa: CATSDPGLLVETQYF

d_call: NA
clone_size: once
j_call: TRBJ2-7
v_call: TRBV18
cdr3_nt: TGTGCCAGCTCACCACAGGGGGGGGGAAGCTCCTACGAGCAGTACTTC
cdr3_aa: CASSPQGGGSSYEQYF

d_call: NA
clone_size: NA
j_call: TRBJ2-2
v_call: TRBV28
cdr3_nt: TGTGCCAGCAGGCCCCTCGGAGGGCTGGGGAACACCGGGGAGCTGTTTTTT
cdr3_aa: CASRPLGGLGNTGELFF

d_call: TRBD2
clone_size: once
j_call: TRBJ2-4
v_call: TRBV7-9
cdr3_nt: TGTGCCAGCAGCTTAGACCGCCCCAGGACTAGCAGTGCGGGCATTCAGTACTTC
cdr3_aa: CASSLDRPRTSSAGIQYF

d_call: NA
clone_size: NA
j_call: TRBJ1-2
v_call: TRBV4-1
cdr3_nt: TGCGCCAGCAGCCCGACGGGGCCCGGTGGAGGCTACACCTTC
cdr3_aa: CASSPTGPGGGYTF

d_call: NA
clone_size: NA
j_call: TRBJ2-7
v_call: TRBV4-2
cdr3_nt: TGTGCCAGCAGCCAAGATGCCTACAGCTACGAGCAGTACTTC
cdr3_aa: CASSQDAYSYEQYF

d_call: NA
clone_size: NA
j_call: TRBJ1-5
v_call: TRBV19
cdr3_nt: TGTGCCAGTAGTATCTTAAGGGTAAATCAGCCCCAGCATTTT
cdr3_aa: CASSILRVNQPQHF

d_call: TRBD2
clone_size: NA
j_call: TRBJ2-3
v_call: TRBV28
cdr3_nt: TGTGCCAGCAGTCAAGGACTAGCGGCCACGTATACGCAGTATTTT
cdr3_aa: CASSQGLAATYTQYF

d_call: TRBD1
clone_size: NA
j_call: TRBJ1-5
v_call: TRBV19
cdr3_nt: TGTGCCAGTAGTGAGGACAGGGAAAATCAGCCCCAGCATTTT
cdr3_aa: CASSEDRENQPQHF

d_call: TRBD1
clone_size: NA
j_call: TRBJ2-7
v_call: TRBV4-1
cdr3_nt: TGCGCCAGCAGCCAAAGGACAGGGAGGTACGAGCAGTACTTC
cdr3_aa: CASSQRTGRYEQYF

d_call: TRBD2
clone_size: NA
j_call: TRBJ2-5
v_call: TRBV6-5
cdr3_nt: TGTGCCAGCAGTACCCTAGCGGGGAAAGAGACCCAGTACTTC
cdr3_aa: CASSTLAGKETQYF

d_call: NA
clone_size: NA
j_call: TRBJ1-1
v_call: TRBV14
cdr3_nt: TGTGCCAGCAGCAAAGGGCTGGGGGCTACTATGAACACTGAAGCTTTCTTT
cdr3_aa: CASSKGLGATMNTEAFF

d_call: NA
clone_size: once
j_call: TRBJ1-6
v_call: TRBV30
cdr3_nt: TGTGCCTGGAGCCCCGGGACACATTATAATTCACCCCTCCACTTT
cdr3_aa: CAWSPGTHYNSPLHF

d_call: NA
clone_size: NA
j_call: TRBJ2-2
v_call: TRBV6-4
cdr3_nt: TGTGCCAGCAGTGACGGGGGGATGGCGGAGCTGTTTTTT
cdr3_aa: CASSDGGMAELFF

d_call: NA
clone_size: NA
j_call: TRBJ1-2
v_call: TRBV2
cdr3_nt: TGTGCCAGCAGTGAAGAGGTGACGCTTAACTATGGCTACACCTTC
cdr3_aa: CASSEEVTLNYGYTF

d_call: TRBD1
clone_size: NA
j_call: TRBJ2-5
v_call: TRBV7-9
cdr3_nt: TGTGCCAGCAGTTCAACCGGGACAGGGCTACAAGAGACCCAGTACTTC
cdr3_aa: CASSSTGTGLQETQYF

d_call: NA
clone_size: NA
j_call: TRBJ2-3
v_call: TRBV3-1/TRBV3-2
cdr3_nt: TGTGCCAGCAGCCCTAGCTTCACACTGACAGATACGCAGTATTTT
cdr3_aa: CASSPSFTLTDTQYF

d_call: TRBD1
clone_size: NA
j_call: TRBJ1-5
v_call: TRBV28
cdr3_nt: TGTGCCAGCAGTTTCGGGGACAGGGTAAGGCAGCCCCAGCATTTT
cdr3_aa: CASSFGDRVRQPQHF

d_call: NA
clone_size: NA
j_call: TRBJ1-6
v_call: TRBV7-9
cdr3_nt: TGTGCCAGCAGCTTAGCTATCAGCCCGGCGTCACCCCTCCACTTT
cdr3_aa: CASSLAISPASPLHF

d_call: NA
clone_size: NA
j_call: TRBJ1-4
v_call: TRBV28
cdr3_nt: TGTGCCAGCAGTTTGAGGGGGGCGCGAGGTAGTGAAAAACTGTTTTTT
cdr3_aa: CASSLRGARGSEKLFF

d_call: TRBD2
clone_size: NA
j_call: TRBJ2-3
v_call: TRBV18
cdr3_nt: TGTGCCAGCTCACGGCTGACTAGCGGGAGCCTGGGAGATACGCAGTATTTT
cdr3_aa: CASSRLTSGSLGDTQYF

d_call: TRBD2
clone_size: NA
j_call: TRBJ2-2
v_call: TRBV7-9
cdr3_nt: TGTGCCAGCAGCAACACCACTAGCGCCGGGGAGCTGTTTTTT
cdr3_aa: CASSNTTSAGELFF

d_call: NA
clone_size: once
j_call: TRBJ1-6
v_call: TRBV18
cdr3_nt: TGTGCCAGCTCACCTCTAACACCGGATAATTCACCCCTCCACTTT
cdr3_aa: CASSPLTPDNSPLHF

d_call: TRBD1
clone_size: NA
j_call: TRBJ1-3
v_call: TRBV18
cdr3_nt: TGTGCCAGCTCACAGCAGGGGGCCCTCTCTGGAAACACCATATATTTT
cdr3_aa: CASSQQGALSGNTIYF

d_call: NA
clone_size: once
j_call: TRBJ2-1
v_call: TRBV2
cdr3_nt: TGTGCCAGCAGTCAAGCCTCCGCGTGGGGGACCTCCTACAATGAGCAGTTCTTC
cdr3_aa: CASSQASAWGTSYNEQFF

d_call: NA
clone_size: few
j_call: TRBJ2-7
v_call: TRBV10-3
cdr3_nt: TGTGCCATCAAGGCCCGGCTCTTGAGCTCCTACGAGCAGTACTTC
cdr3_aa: CAIKARLLSSYEQYF

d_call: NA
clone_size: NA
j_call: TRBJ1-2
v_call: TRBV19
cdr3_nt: TGTGCCAGTAGGCTCGACATCGGCTACACCTTC
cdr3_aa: CASRLDIGYTF

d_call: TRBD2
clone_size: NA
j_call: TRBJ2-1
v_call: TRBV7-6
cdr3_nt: TGTGCCAGCAGCTTAGCGCCACCTATAGCGGGATCCTACAATGAGCAGTTCTTC
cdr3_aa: CASSLAPPIAGSYNEQFF

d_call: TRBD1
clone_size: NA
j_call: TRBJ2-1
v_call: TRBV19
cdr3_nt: TGTGCCAGTAGAAAGGACAGGGGTTACTACAATGAGCAGTTCTTC
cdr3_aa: CASRKDRGYYNEQFF

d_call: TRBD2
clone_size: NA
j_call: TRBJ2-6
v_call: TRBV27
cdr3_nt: TGTGCCAGCAGCGCGGGAGCCGGGGCCAACGTCCTGACTTTC
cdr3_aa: CASSAGAGANVLTF

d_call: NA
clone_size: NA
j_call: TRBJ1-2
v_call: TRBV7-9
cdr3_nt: TGTGCCAGCAGCCGCGGTGAGAGTGGCTACACCTTC
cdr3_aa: CASSRGESGYTF

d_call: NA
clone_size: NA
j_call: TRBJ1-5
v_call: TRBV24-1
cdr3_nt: TGTGCCACCAGTGATCCGTCGGGGGGGGGCAATCAGCCCCAGCATTTT
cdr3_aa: CATSDPSGGGNQPQHF

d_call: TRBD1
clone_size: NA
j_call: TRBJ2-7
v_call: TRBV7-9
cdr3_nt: TGTGCCAGCAGCTCTTACAGGGGTACCTACGAGCAGTACTTC
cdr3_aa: CASSSYRGTYEQYF

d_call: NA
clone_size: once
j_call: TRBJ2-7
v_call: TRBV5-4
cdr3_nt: TGTGCCAGCAGCTTGGGTCTCGAGCAGTACTTC
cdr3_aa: CASSLGLEQYF

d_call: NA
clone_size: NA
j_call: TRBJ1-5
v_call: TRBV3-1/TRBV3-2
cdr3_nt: TGTGCCAGCAGCCAACCCGGATCGCCCCAGCATTTT
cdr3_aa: CASSQPGSPQHF

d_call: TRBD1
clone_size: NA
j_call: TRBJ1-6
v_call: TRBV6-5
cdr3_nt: TGTGCCAGCAGTTTGACAGGGGGAGGTTCACCCCTCCACTTT
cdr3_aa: CASSLTGGGSPLHF

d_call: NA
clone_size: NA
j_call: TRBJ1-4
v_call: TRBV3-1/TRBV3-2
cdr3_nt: TGTGCCAGCAGCCCCAGCGGGGGTACTAATGAAAAACTGTTTTTT
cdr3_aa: CASSPSGGTNEKLFF

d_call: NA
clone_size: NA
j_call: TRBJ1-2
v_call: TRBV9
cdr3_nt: TGTGCCAGCAGCCGACGGGCCGTTTGGGGCTACACCTTC
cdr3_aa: CASSRRAVWGYTF

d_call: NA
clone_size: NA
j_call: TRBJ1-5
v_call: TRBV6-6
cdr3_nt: TGTGCCAGCAGGACAGATAGCAATCAGCCCCAGCATTTT
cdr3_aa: CASRTDSNQPQHF

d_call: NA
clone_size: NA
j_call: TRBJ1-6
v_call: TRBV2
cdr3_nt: TGTGCCAGCAGTGAATTAGTAAATTCACCCCTCCACTTT
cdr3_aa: CASSELVNSPLHF

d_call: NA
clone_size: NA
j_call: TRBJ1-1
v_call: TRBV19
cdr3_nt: TGTGCCAGTAATAGGCGGGGGCGAACTGAAGCTTTCTTT
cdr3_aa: CASNRRGRTEAFF

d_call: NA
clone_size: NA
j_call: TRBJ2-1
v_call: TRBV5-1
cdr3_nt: TGCGCCAGCAGCTCACCGGGACGAAGCTCCTACAATGAGCAGTTCTTC
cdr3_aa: CASSSPGRSSYNEQFF

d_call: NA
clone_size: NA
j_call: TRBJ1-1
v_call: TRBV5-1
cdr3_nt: TGCGCCAGCAGCCGAGGTGCGGACACTGAAGCTTTCTTT
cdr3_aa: CASSRGADTEAFF

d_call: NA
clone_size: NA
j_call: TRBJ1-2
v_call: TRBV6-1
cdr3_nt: TGTGCCAGCAGTGAACAGGGTAACTATGGCTACACCTTC
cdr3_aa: CASSEQGNYGYTF

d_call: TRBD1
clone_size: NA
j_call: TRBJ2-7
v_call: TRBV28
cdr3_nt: TGTGCCAGCAGTTACAGGGGGACTGGGTACTTC
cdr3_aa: CASSYRGTGYF